The 23 T cell receptor beta chains below all came from one sample that was sequenced in a study of cytomegalovirus exposure and HLA in healthy donors. PCR primers comprised 60 Vbeta and 13 Jbeta primers. Libraries were prepared by immunoSEQ multiplex PCR; TCRdb keeps only in-frame clonotypes and omits some of them. The sample lists around 140,000 clones, roughly 82% seen once, with over 6.5% in the top ten. The specimen was PBMCs. The receptors derive from a man aged 25 to 45 in good health and CMV-seronegative.

This clone appeared a few times. The chain combines TRBV7-9 with TRBJ2-5; perhaps TRBD1 as D (5 bases). V was cut by 5 bases and J by 2 bases, with 9 bases left in between. The CDR3 is made up of 13 amino acids. Germline-derived CDR1 and CDR2 are SEHNR and FQNEAQ (reference sequence). The CDR3 region is CASSRQLQETQYF. In nucleotides, the CDR3 is TGTGCCAGCAGCCGACAGTTACAAGAGACCCAGTACTTC.

V usage is TRBV5-3 and J usage is TRBJ2-7; TRBD1 aligns across 9 bases. TRBV5-3 is known as an ORF, though its function is uncertain. Losses at the gene ends were 4 bases for V and 5 bases for J; bases not matched to a gene: 10. CDR3 length: 15 residues. The CDR3 DNA sequence: TGTGCCAGAAGCGCCTGGGACAGGGAGGGCCACGAGCAGTACTTC. Protein sequence: CARSAWDREGHEQYF.

V gene TRBV5-1 combines with J gene TRBJ1-3; 7 nucleotides match TRBD1. J was trimmed by 4 bases and V by 2 bases; bases with no gene match: 3. The CDR3 sequence is 14 residues long. Per germline, CDR1 SGHRS and CDR2 YFSETQ. CDR3 nucleotide sequence: TGCGCCAGCAGCTTCACAGGGGTGGGAAACACCATATATTTT. The encoded protein is CASSFTGVGNTIYF.

The chain recombines TRBV7-2 with TRBJ2-2; D possibly corresponds to TRBD2 (6 bases). The germline V and J ends were trimmed by 5 bases and 0 bases, with 13 bases remaining between them. CDR1 and CDR2 from the germline V gene are SGHTA and FQGNSA. The CDR3 contains 16 residues. DNA of the CDR3: TGTGCCAGCAGCCCCCTAGCGCGGTCGAACACCGGGGAGCTGTTTTTT. Translated, it gives CASSPLARSNTGELFF. Full variable domain (remainder filled in from reference TRBV7-2 and TRBJ2-2): GAGVSQSPSNKVTEKGKDVELRCDPISGHTALYWYRQSLGQGLEFLIYFQGNSAPDKSGLPSDRFSAERTGGSVSTLTIQRTQQEDSAVYLCASSPLARSNTGELFFGEGSRLTVL.

The genes are TRBV6-1 and TRBJ1-2, with 7 nucleotides matching TRBD1. The CDR3 runs to 14 residues. The germline V gene has CDR1 MNHNS and CDR2 SASEGT. The V gene end was trimmed by 7 bases and the J gene end by 6 bases; junction bases not matched to a gene: 11. In nucleotides, the CDR3 is TGTGCCAGCACCCGACAGGGTGGCGGCGATGGCTACACCTTC. Protein: CASTRQGGGDGYTF.

V is TRBV4-1 and J is TRBJ2-7, with 7 positions matching TRBD1. The CDR3 consists of 16 residues. Germline V gives CDR1 MGHRA, CDR2 YSYEKL. Trimming at V came to 3 bases and at J to 6 bases, leaving 14 bases not matched to a gene. The CDR3: CASSQSTGTALGEQYF. The CDR3 coding sequence is TGCGCCAGCAGCCAGAGCACCGGGACAGCTCTTGGCGAGCAGTACTTC.

A word on this clone: Germline is not matched at one junction end, which may reflect a read error. The rearrangement joins TRBV28 to TRBJ2-7; TRBD2 might be the D (5 bases). The CDR3 has 14 amino acids. CDR1 MDHEN and CDR2 SYDVKM come from the germline V gene. The DNA of the CDR3 is TGTGCCAGCAGTTTTGAGGGCAACTCCTACGGGCAGTACTTC. Its translation is CASSFEGNSYGQYF.

In regard to this clone: Other DNA sequences within the sample encode an identical CDR3. The chain combines TRBV7-9 with TRBJ1-4; 7 bases map to TRBD1. Germline CDR1 SEHNR, CDR2 FQNEAQ (reference sequence). V trimming: 5 bases; J trimming: 3 bases; junction bases outside the gene matches: 3. CDR3 size: 14 residues. CDR3 bases: TGTGCCAGCAGCCTGGGACAGTCTAATGAAAAACTGTTTTTT. Its protein is CASSLGQSNEKLFF.

This clone was found a few times. As DNA, the CDR3 is TGTGCCAGCAGCATCCCCGACAGGGGGGAAGAGACCCAGTACTTC. It encodes CASSIPDRGEETQYF. The V call is TRBV5-4, the J call TRBJ2-5; 9 nucleotides align to TRBD1. This CDR3 has 15 residues. Germline CDR1 SGHNT, CDR2 YYREEE (reference sequence). The V and J ends lost 4 bases and 3 bases, in that order; junction bases with no gene match: 7.

The chain has TRBV28 and TRBJ2-3, with a possible D match to TRBD2 (6 bases). CDR1 and CDR2 from the germline V gene are MDHEN and SYDVKM. The CDR3 totals 15 residues. The V end lost 3 bases, the J end lost 3 bases, and 13 bases lay between the germline ends. For the CDR3, the DNA is TGTGCCAGCAGTTTCCCGGGACTTAAGACAGATACGCAGTATTTT. It is translated as CASSFPGLKTDTQYF.

The chain combines TRBV19 with TRBJ2-7; D remains unclear. Trimming cost V 7 bases and J 5 bases, with 15 bases left between them. The V gene's germline CDR1 is LNHDA and CDR2 SQIVND (reference sequence). This CDR3 region has 13 residues. As DNA, the CDR3 is TGTGCCAGTACAAACGGTGGTGATCACGAGCAGTACTTC. Translating it yields CASTNGGDHEQYF.

Here the CDR3 DNA reads TGTGCCAGCAGCCAGACAGGGTCCAATCAGCCCCAGCATTTT. Its protein product is CASSQTGSNQPQHF. The genes are TRBV4-2 and TRBJ1-5; 7 bases match TRBD1. Germline CDR1 reads LGHNA; CDR2 reads YNFKEQ. Unmatched junction bases numbered 2, after V lost 3 bases and J lost 3 bases. The CDR3 is 14 residues long.

The chain couples TRBV7-8 to TRBJ2-3; 13 bases map to TRBD2. V lost 4 bases, J lost 0 bases, and 10 bases stayed unmatched. The CDR3 extends over 19 amino acids. Germline V gene sequence: CDR1 SGHVS, CDR2 FQNEAQ. The CDR3 nucleotides read TGTGCCAGCAGCTCCTGGACTAGCGGGAGAACCTCTAGCACAGATACGCAGTATTTT. Its protein product is CASSSWTSGRTSSTDTQYF. Complete variable domain (other parts from reference TRBV7-8 and TRBJ2-3): GAGVSQSPRYKVAKRGQDVALRCDPISGHVSLFWYQQALGQGPEFLTYFQNEAQLDKSGLPSDRFFAERPEGSVSTLKIQRTQQEDSAVYLCASSSWTSGRTSSTDTQYFGPGTRLTVL.

The sample holds one count of this clone. The J gene is TRBJ2-5, the V gene TRBV6-1; D unresolved. The J call may be wrong; the DNA end is better matched by TRBJ2-7. The V gene's germline CDR1 is MNHNS and CDR2 SASEGT. The length of the CDR3 is 11 residues. The CDR3 protein is CASRKNYEQYF. The DNA of the CDR3 is TGTGCCAGCAGGAAAAACTACGAGCAGTACTTC.

The chain combines TRBV2 with TRBJ1-2; 8 nucleotides match TRBD1. The CDR3 length is 12 residues. The germline gives CDR1 SNHLY, CDR2 FYNNEI. J gave up 8 bases and V 6 bases, and 5 bases lay outside the gene matches. The DNA for the CDR3 is TGTGCCAGCAGCCGGACAGGGTCCGGCTACACCTTC. Translated: CASSRTGSGYTF. Variable domain in full (rest from reference TRBV2 and TRBJ1-2): EPEVTQTPSHQVTQMGQEVILRCVPISNHLYFYWYRQILGQKVEFLVSFYNNEISEKSEIFDDQFSVERPDGSNFTLKIRSTKLEDSAMYFCASSRTGSGYTFGSGTRLTVV.

This clone showed up just once. V is TRBV28 and J is TRBJ2-3; TRBD1 matches 9 bases. The junction had 6 bases not matched to a gene; V was cut back by 6 bases and J by 8 bases. Germline V CDR1 and CDR2: MDHEN, SYDVKM. This CDR3 is built from 13 residues. CDR3 sequence: CASRRTGVGTQYF. DNA for the CDR3: TGTGCCAGCAGACGGACAGGGGTGGGTACGCAGTATTTT.

The V gene is TRBV2, the J gene TRBJ2-1; 7 bases align to TRBD2. CDR1 and CDR2 from the germline V gene are SNHLY and FYNNEI. The CDR3 has 13 amino acids. The V gene end was trimmed by 7 bases and the J gene end by 4 bases; junction bases not matched to a gene: 4. CDR3 in DNA: TGTGCCAGCACTAGCGGAGTTTACAATGAGCAGTTCTTC. Translated: CASTSGVYNEQFF. Together with reference TRBV2 and TRBJ2-1, the CDR3 gives the full variable domain: EPEVTQTPSHQVTQMGQEVILRCVPISNHLYFYWYRQILGQKVEFLVSFYNNEISEKSEIFDDQFSVERPDGSNFTLKIRSTKLEDSAMYFCASTSGVYNEQFFGPGTRLTVL.

The chain recombines TRBV7-9 with TRBJ1-6; TRBD1 agrees at 9 bases. Germline-derived CDR1 and CDR2 are SEHNR and FQNEAQ (reference sequence). V lost 0 bases, J lost 13 bases, and 1 base stayed unmatched. CDR3 size: 13 residues. DNA for the CDR3: TGTGCCAGCAGCTTAGCCACAGGGGGCCCCCTCCACTTT. Translating gives CASSLATGGPLHF. Full variable domain (remainder filled in from reference TRBV7-9 and TRBJ1-6): DTGVSQNPRHKITKRGQNVTFRCDPISEHNRLYWYRQTLGQGPEFLTYFQNEAQLEKSRLLSDRFSAERPKGSFSTLEIQRTEQGDSAMYLCASSLATGGPLHFGNGTRLTVT.

Only a few counts were recorded for this clone. This chain connects TRBV28 to TRBJ2-5, with TRBD1 identical over 11 bases. With V trimmed by 3 bases and J by 2 bases, 2 bases remained unmatched. The CDR3 has 15 residues. Germline CDR1 reads MDHEN; CDR2 reads SYDVKM. The chain's CDR3 is CASSLGQGEQETQYF. The CDR3 region has the DNA TGTGCCAGCAGTTTGGGACAGGGGGAACAAGAGACCCAGTACTTC.

As for this clone: Germline and junction disagree at one end, which may indicate a read error. This chain uses TRBV11-2 with TRBJ2-2; 8 bases fit TRBD1. This CDR3 spans 16 amino acids. Germline CDR1 SGHAT, CDR2 FQNNGV. The DNA for the CDR3 is TGTGCCAGCAACTTAGATTGGACAGGGAGGTCCGGGGAGCTGTTTTTT. Translated, it gives CASNLDWTGRSGELFF. Supplemented by reference TRBV11-2 and TRBJ2-2, the full variable domain reads EAGVAQSPRYKIIEKRQSVAFWCNPISGHATLYWYQQILGQGPKLLIQFQNNGVVDDSQLPKDRFSAERLKGVDSTLKIQPAKLEDSAVYLCASNLDWTGRSGELFFGEGSRLTVL.

This chain uses TRBV25-1 with TRBJ2-2; 9 positions match TRBD1. The CDR3 spans 18 residues. Germline V gene sequence: CDR1 MGHDK, CDR2 SYGVNS. Trimming cost V 0 bases and J 1 base; bases outside gene matches: 6. DNA of the CDR3: TGTGCCAGCAGTGAATATAAGGGGACAGGGATGAACACCGGGGAGCTGTTTTTT. Protein sequence: CASSEYKGTGMNTGELFF.

This clone came up a few times. The rearrangement links TRBV9 to TRBJ2-7; 7 bases map to TRBD1. J gave up 0 bases and V 3 bases, and 3 bases lay outside the gene matches. CDR1 is SGDLS, CDR2 YYNGEE, per germline. This CDR3 has 14 residues. The DNA of the CDR3 is TGTGCCAGCAGCGCTACAGGGGACTCCTACGAGCAGTACTTC. This encodes CASSATGDSYEQYF.

V gene TRBV2 combines with J gene TRBJ1-1; TRBD1 might be the D (6 bases). CDR3 length: 13 residues. The germline CDR1 and CDR2 sequences are SNHLY and FYNNEI. With 9 bases removed from V and 4 bases from J, the gap between germline ends came to 15 bases. In DNA, the CDR3 is TGTGCCAGTACAGGGAGTCTAGGCACTGAAGCTTTCTTT. Encoded protein: CASTGSLGTEAFF.